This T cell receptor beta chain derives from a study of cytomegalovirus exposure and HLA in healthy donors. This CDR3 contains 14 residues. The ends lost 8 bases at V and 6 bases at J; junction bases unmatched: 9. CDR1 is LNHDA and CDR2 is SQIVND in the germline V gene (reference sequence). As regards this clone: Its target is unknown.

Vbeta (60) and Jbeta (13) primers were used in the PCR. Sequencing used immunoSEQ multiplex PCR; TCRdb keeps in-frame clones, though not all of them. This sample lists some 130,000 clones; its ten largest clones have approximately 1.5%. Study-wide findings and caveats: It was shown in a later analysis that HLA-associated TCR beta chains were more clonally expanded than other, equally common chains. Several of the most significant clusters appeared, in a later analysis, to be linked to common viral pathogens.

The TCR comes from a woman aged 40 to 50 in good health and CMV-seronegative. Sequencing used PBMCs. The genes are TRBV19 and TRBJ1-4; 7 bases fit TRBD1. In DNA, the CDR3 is TGTGCCAGTTCAGAAGGGGGCCTGGATGAAAAACTGTTTTTT. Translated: CASSEGGLDEKLFF.